The clone carrying this T cell receptor (beta chain) was seen only once. This record comes from a study of CD8 T cells in Susac syndrome. Through negative isolation, CD4+ and CD8+ T cells were obtained, while TEMRA cells were enriched using FACS. Trimming pared 5 bases from V and 10 bases from J, leaving 21 bases between. Germline assignment: CDR1 DFQATT and CDR2 SNEGSKA (reference sequence). There are 13 residues in the CDR3. RNA in amounts of about 0.5 to 1 ug was reverse transcribed with random hexamers. One entry per CDR3 protein, called by TCRdb with MiXCR from the immunoSEQ multiplex PCR reads. The table lists 120,000 or so distinct CDR3 sequences, about 94% of them singletons, with about 0.12% in the top ten.

This TCR was recovered from a human donor with multiple sclerosis. The V and J genes are TRBV20-1 and TRBJ2-7; TRBD1 is a possible D gene (6 bases). What was sequenced was CD4+ T cells from PBMCs. The CDR3 sequence is CSALDSGPYGQYF. CDR3 sequence (DNA): TGCAGTGCTTTGGACAGCGGCCCCTACGGACAGTACTTC.